The T cell receptor beta chain described here comes from a study of T-cell reconstitution after alpha-beta-depleted transplantation in children. A library of TCRbeta sequences, prepared with unique molecular identifiers, was generated. TCRdb reanalysed the PCR reads using MiXCR and keeps one entry per CDR3 protein. The sample carries over 450,000 distinct CDR3 sequences, about 10% recorded once. CDR3 length: 12 residues. The germline V and J ends were trimmed by 3 bases and 6 bases, with 8 bases remaining between them. This clonotype has ten or more counts. The TCR originated in a child aged 2 to 10 with inherited bone marrow failure, due to receive a stem cell transplant. V usage is TRBV12-3 or TRBV12-4 and J usage is TRBJ2-5; possibly TRBD2 for D (5 bases). The sequenced sample was PBMCs, obtained before TCRalphabeta/CD19-depleted stem cell transplant. The CDR3 DNA reads as TGTGCCAGCAGTTTTCGGGATAAGACCCAGTACTTC. Protein: CASSFRDKTQYF.